These 32 T cell receptor beta chains share one sample of origin, sequenced in a study of CD8 T cells in ankylosing spondylitis. One entry per CDR3 protein, called by TCRdb with MiXCR from the 5' RACE reads. Altogether around 6,700 distinct CDR3 sequences are present, approximately 2.7% being singletons, with the ten largest covering under 45%. The sequenced sample consisted of blood, either unsorted or a sorted T cell fraction (not recorded which). These receptors were taken from a female donor with ankylosing spondylitis or in good health (not recorded which).

This clonotype appeared many times. V is TRBV9 and J is TRBJ1-6; D gene uncertain. Germline CDR1 SGDLS, CDR2 YYNGEE. This CDR3 contains 14 residues. V was cut by 0 bases and J by 5 bases, with 6 bases left in between. The CDR3 here is CASSVDGNNSPLHF. Here the CDR3 DNA reads TGTGCCAGCAGCGTAGACGGAAATAATTCACCCCTCCACTTT.

This clonotype has at least ten counts. The chain has TRBV9 and TRBJ2-1; the D call may be TRBD1 or TRBD2 (6 bases each). From germline, CDR1 is SGDLS and CDR2 YYNGEE. Trimming took off 4 bases at V and 5 bases at J, with 13 bases between the two ends. The CDR3 loop spans 14 amino acids. Here the CDR3 DNA reads TGTGCCAGCAGCCCCGAGGGGGAGGACAATGAGCAGTTCTTC. Protein: CASSPEGEDNEQFF.

This clonotype occurred many times. The rearrangement links TRBV9 to TRBJ2-5, with 11 bases fitting TRBD2. The junction had 9 bases not matched to a gene; V was cut back by 0 bases and J by 5 bases. The CDR3 is 17 amino acids. Germline V gives CDR1 SGDLS, CDR2 YYNGEE. Here the CDR3 reads CASSVDPSGGLRETQYF. DNA for the CDR3: TGTGCCAGCAGCGTAGATCCTAGCGGGGGGCTGAGGGAGACCCAGTACTTC.

This clonotype was picked up many times. The rearrangement links TRBV9 to TRBJ2-5; D possibly matches TRBD1 or TRBD2 (5 bases each). This CDR3 region has 14 residues. V lost 4 bases, J lost 1 base, and 11 bases lay in between. Germline assignment: CDR1 SGDLS and CDR2 YYNGEE. CDR3 in amino acids: CASSPPGPQETQYF. The DNA of the CDR3 is TGTGCCAGCAGCCCGCCGGGACCCCAAGAGACCCAGTACTTC.

Many counts were recorded for this clonotype. The V and J genes are TRBV9 and TRBJ2-7; TRBD2 aligns across 7 bases. Trimming removed 0 bases from V and 5 bases from J; junction bases left unmatched: 5. Germline V gene data show CDR1 as SGDLS and CDR2 as YYNGEE. CDR3 length equals 14 residues. In nucleotides, the CDR3 is TGTGCCAGCAGCGTAGAACGGGAGGAGGACGAGCAGTACTTC. Protein: CASSVEREEDEQYF. Looking up the rest from reference TRBV9 and TRBJ2-7 gives the full variable domain: DSGVTQTPKHLITATGQRVTLRCSPRSGDLSVYWYQQSLDQGLQFLIQYYNGEERAKGNILERFSAQQFPDLHSELNLSSLELGDSALYFCASSVEREEDEQYFGPGTRLTVT.

This clonotype was picked up many times. The chain has TRBV9 and TRBJ2-3; D remains unclear. Trimming removed 2 bases at V and 5 bases at J, with 12 bases between. The germline V gene has CDR1 SGDLS and CDR2 YYNGEE. The CDR3 is 14 residues long. The CDR3 here is CASSVPAWGDTQYF. CDR3 nucleotide sequence: TGTGCCAGCAGCGTCCCGGCCTGGGGAGATACGCAGTATTTT.

This clonotype was found many times. V gene TRBV9 combines with J gene TRBJ1-5, with 9 bases identical to TRBD1. The CDR3 consists of 15 residues. The V gene's germline CDR1 is SGDLS and CDR2 YYNGEE. V gave up 3 bases and J gave up 0 bases; unmatched junction bases: 1. This chain's CDR3 is CASSGDRDSNQPQHF. CDR3 DNA: TGTGCCAGCAGCGGGGACAGGGATAGCAATCAGCCCCAGCATTTT.

This clonotype was counted many times. The V and J genes are TRBV9 and TRBJ2-3; 13 bases align to TRBD2. Trimming removed 3 bases from V and 1 base from J; junction bases left unmatched: 5. The CDR3 has 17 amino acids. In germline, CDR1 is SGDLS, CDR2 YYNGEE. This CDR3 reads CASSGPLAGGGTDTQYF. In DNA form, the CDR3 reads TGTGCCAGCAGCGGCCCACTAGCGGGGGGGGGCACAGATACGCAGTATTTT.

This clonotype was observed many times. The chain is built from TRBV21-1 and TRBJ2-1; the table assigns TRBD2, which was not confirmed against the DNA. TRBV21-1 is recorded as a pseudogene. This CDR3 spans 18 amino acids. This CDR3 is CASSRDRSGASSYNEQFF. DNA for the CDR3: TGTGCCAGCAGCAGAGATAGAAGCGGAGCCAGCTCCTACAATGAGCAGTTCTTC.

This clonotype came up many times. CDR3 sequence: CASSVEGSGGAGAYNEQFF. For the CDR3, the DNA is TGTGCCAGCAGCGTAGAAGGTAGCGGGGGGGCTGGGGCCTACAATGAGCAGTTCTTC. The chain recombines TRBV9 with TRBJ2-1; 11 bases agree with TRBD2. The CDR3 extends over 19 amino acids. Germline V gene lookup returns CDR1 SGDLS and CDR2 YYNGEE. Trimming removed 0 bases from V and 2 bases from J; junction bases left unmatched: 10.

In this sample, this clonotype turned up many times. The rearrangement links TRBV9 to TRBJ2-3, with 12 bases aligning to TRBD2. Looked up from germline, CDR1 is SGDLS and CDR2 is YYNGEE. The CDR3 has 18 residues. V shed 4 bases and J 0 bases; nucleotides not matched to a gene: 9. The CDR3 spells CASSSGLAGPTSTDTQYF. The CDR3 DNA is TGTGCCAGCAGCTCCGGACTAGCGGGACCAACTAGCACAGATACGCAGTATTTT.

In its sample, this clonotype was seen many times. The chain couples TRBV9 to TRBJ2-6; tentative D call: TRBD1 (6 bases). Germline CDR1 is SGDLS and CDR2 is YYNGEE. The CDR3 totals 19 residues. V was shortened by 3 bases and J by 4 bases, with 23 bases between the two germline ends. The CDR3 DNA follows: TGTGCCAGCAGCGCGAACCATCCTACAGGGCCGAGCGGGGCCAACGTCCTGACTTTC. Protein product: CASSANHPTGPSGANVLTF.

This clonotype occurred many times. The chain has TRBV9 and TRBJ2-7; D may be TRBD2 (6 bases). This CDR3 is 14 amino acids long. Per the germline V gene, CDR1 is SGDLS and CDR2 is YYNGEE. The germline V and J ends were trimmed by 4 bases and 2 bases, with 13 bases remaining between them. The CDR3 DNA reads as TGTGCCAGCAGCCCCGGGGGTGGACCCTACGAGCAGTACTTC. It translates to CASSPGGGPYEQYF.

This clonotype was seen at least ten times. The genes are TRBV9 and TRBJ2-5, with 7 bases aligning to TRBD2. The CDR3 runs 13 residues. V gave up 4 bases and J gave up 4 bases; unmatched junction bases: 4. Germline values: CDR1 SGDLS, CDR2 YYNGEE. The CDR3 here is CASSISSGETQYF. CDR3 bases: TGTGCCAGCAGCATATCTAGCGGAGAGACCCAGTACTTC.

This clonotype was picked up many times. This chain links TRBV9 with TRBJ1-1; D uncertain. This CDR3 contains 13 residues. Germline-derived CDR1 and CDR2 are SGDLS and YYNGEE. Trimming removed 1 base at V and 1 base at J, with 5 bases between. The CDR3 reads CASSVSGNTEAFF. The CDR3 nucleotides read TGTGCCAGCAGCGTATCCGGGAACACTGAAGCTTTCTTT. The variable domain in full, with the rest retrieved from reference TRBV9 and TRBJ1-1, is DSGVTQTPKHLITATGQRVTLRCSPRSGDLSVYWYQQSLDQGLQFLIQYYNGEERAKGNILERFSAQQFPDLHSELNLSSLELGDSALYFCASSVSGNTEAFFGQGTRLTVV.

This clonotype has at least ten counts. The chain has TRBV9 and TRBJ2-2; the D is unclear. There are 15 residues in the CDR3. With 4 bases removed from V and 6 bases from J, the gap between germline ends came to 16 bases. CDR1 SGDLS and CDR2 YYNGEE come from the germline V gene. CDR3 nucleotide sequence: TGTGCCAGCAGCCCTAGTCAATCGTACGCCGGGGAGCTGTTTTTT. This codes for CASSPSQSYAGELFF.

This clonotype has at least ten counts. The chain uses TRBV9 and TRBJ2-5, with TRBD2 matching 11 bases. The CDR3 totals 13 residues. After removal of 3 bases from V and 6 bases from J, the junction contained 1 base not matched to a gene. CDR1 SGDLS and CDR2 YYNGEE come from the germline V gene. The CDR3 spells CASSATSGKTQYF. The CDR3 region has the DNA TGTGCCAGCAGCGCGACTAGCGGGAAGACCCAGTACTTC.

This clonotype was seen ten or more times. The V gene is TRBV9, the J gene TRBJ1-5; a possible D gene is TRBD1 (6 bases). The germline V gene encodes CDR1 SGDLS and CDR2 YYNGEE. The CDR3 extends over 14 amino acids. V lost 4 bases to trimming and J lost 9 bases, with 17 bases between them. The CDR3 DNA is TGTGCCAGCAGCCCCCGAGGGGGAGGGAGGCCCCAGCATTTT. This translates into CASSPRGGGRPQHF. The variable domain in full, completed from reference TRBV9 and TRBJ1-5, reads DSGVTQTPKHLITATGQRVTLRCSPRSGDLSVYWYQQSLDQGLQFLIQYYNGEERAKGNILERFSAQQFPDLHSELNLSSLELGDSALYFCASSPRGGGRPQHFGDGTRLSIL.

This clonotype occurred many times. The rearrangement uses TRBV9 and TRBJ2-3; D remains ambiguous. The CDR3 has 14 residues. V gave up 2 bases and J gave up 1 base, with 8 bases separating them. Germline V gives CDR1 SGDLS, CDR2 YYNGEE. CDR3 amino acids: CASSVIGRTDTQYF. CDR3 nucleotide sequence: TGTGCCAGCAGCGTTATCGGACGCACAGATACGCAGTATTTT.

Judged by abundance, this clonotype is medium-sized (0.01 to 0.1%). The chain carries TRBV9 and TRBJ2-3, with 8 bases matching TRBD1. Germline CDR1 reads SGDLS; CDR2 reads YYNGEE. The trim removed 7 bases at V and 1 base at J, leaving 2 bases unmatched. This CDR3 region has 13 residues. CDR3 in amino acids: CASRDRRTDTQYF. The CDR3 DNA reads as TGTGCCAGCCGGGACAGGCGCACAGATACGCAGTATTTT. Together with reference TRBV9 and TRBJ2-3, the CDR3 gives the full variable domain: DSGVTQTPKHLITATGQRVTLRCSPRSGDLSVYWYQQSLDQGLQFLIQYYNGEERAKGNILERFSAQQFPDLHSELNLSSLELGDSALYFCASRDRRTDTQYFGPGTRLTVL.

This clonotype was observed at least ten times. This chain joins TRBV9 and TRBJ1-2; D is undetermined. CDR1 is SGDLS, CDR2 YYNGEE, per germline. Trimming shortened V by 3 bases and J by 4 bases, and 19 bases separated the two germline ends. The CDR3 has 16 amino acids. The CDR3: CASSGLLEEGGYGYTF. The DNA of the CDR3 is TGTGCCAGCAGCGGGCTCCTGGAAGAAGGCGGCTATGGCTACACCTTC. The variable domain in full, with the rest retrieved from reference TRBV9 and TRBJ1-2, is DSGVTQTPKHLITATGQRVTLRCSPRSGDLSVYWYQQSLDQGLQFLIQYYNGEERAKGNILERFSAQQFPDLHSELNLSSLELGDSALYFCASSGLLEEGGYGYTFGSGTRLTVV.

This clonotype was found many times. The chain has TRBV5-5 and TRBJ1-2, with 7 bases fitting TRBD1. With V trimmed by 0 bases and J by 7 bases, 3 bases remained unmatched. Per germline, CDR1 SGHKS and CDR2 YYEKEE (reference sequence). The CDR3 length is 13 residues. The CDR3 loop reads CASSLVTGVGYTF. Here the CDR3 DNA reads TGTGCCAGCAGCTTGGTCACAGGGGTTGGCTACACCTTC. The whole variable domain, remainder taken from reference TRBV5-5 and TRBJ1-2, is DAGVTQSPTHLIKTRGQQVTLRCSPISGHKSVSWYQQVLGQGPQFIFQYYEKEERGRGNFPDRFSARQFPNYSSELNVNALLLGDSALYLCASSLVTGVGYTFGSGTRLTVV.

This clonotype was counted ten times or more. The V gene is TRBV9, the J gene TRBJ2-5, with D tentatively TRBD1 (7 bases). This CDR3 spans 16 amino acids. Germline V gene sequence: CDR1 SGDLS, CDR2 YYNGEE. V dropped 2 bases and J dropped 5 bases, with 19 bases sitting between them. The CDR3 here is CASSVGGGRLQETQYF. The CDR3 coding sequence is TGTGCCAGCAGCGTCGGAGGGGGCCGTCTGCAGGAGACCCAGTACTTC.

At least ten counts were recorded for this clonotype. A junction boundary mismatches the germline segment, possibly from a read error. V usage is TRBV9 and J usage is TRBJ2-7; D may be TRBD2 (5 bases). The CDR3 consists of 14 residues. Germline V lookup: CDR1 SGDLS, CDR2 YYNGEE. CDR3 nucleotide sequence: TGTGCCAGCAGCCCCTCTGGGAGCTCCGACGAGCAGTACTTC. Translated: CASSPSGSSDEQYF.

In this sample, this clonotype turned up many times. This chain uses TRBV9 with TRBJ2-2, with TRBD1 matching over 7 bases. Per germline, CDR1 SGDLS and CDR2 YYNGEE. Losses at the gene ends were 7 bases for V and 4 bases for J; bases not matched to a gene: 10. The CDR3 is 15 residues long. The CDR3 sequence: CASQERQGFTGELFF. The DNA of the CDR3 is TGTGCCAGCCAAGAGAGACAGGGATTCACCGGGGAGCTGTTTTTT.

This clonotype was seen repeatedly, ten times or more. The chain has TRBV9 and TRBJ1-4, with D possibly TRBD1 on 6 matching bases. Germline V CDR1 and CDR2: SGDLS, YYNGEE. V lost 3 bases to trimming and J lost 2 bases, with 8 bases between them. The CDR3 contains 14 residues. This CDR3 is CASSDTGTNEKLFF. For the CDR3, the DNA is TGTGCCAGCAGCGATACAGGGACTAATGAAAAACTGTTTTTT.

This clonotype was seen many times. V usage is TRBV9 and J usage is TRBJ2-2; TRBD2 aligns across 9 bases. The CDR3 sequence is 17 residues long. V shed 3 bases and J 5 bases; nucleotides not matched to a gene: 11. Germline-derived CDR1 and CDR2 are SGDLS and YYNGEE. The CDR3 DNA reads TGTGCCAGCAGCGGCCCCTTACCGCGGGGGGGAACCGGGGAGCTGTTTTTT. This sequence encodes CASSGPLPRGGTGELFF.

There are many counts of this clonotype. The chain employs TRBV9 and TRBJ1-1, with unresolved D. Germline assignment: CDR1 SGDLS and CDR2 YYNGEE. Trimming stripped 5 bases from V and 5 bases from J, with 13 bases between. CDR3 size: 13 residues. CDR3 sequence reads: CASSLQIGTEAFF. The CDR3 DNA is TGTGCCAGCAGTCTTCAGATCGGAACTGAAGCTTTCTTT.

This clonotype is medium-sized in the sample. The V call is TRBV9, the J call TRBJ2-1, with 8 bases identical to TRBD2. Per germline, CDR1 SGDLS and CDR2 YYNGEE. Unmatched junction bases numbered 10, after V lost 0 bases and J lost 5 bases. The CDR3 has 17 residues. CDR3 bases: TGTGCCAGCAGCGTAGGGGCGGGAGGAGATATGGACAATGAGCAGTTCTTC. Protein product: CASSVGAGGDMDNEQFF. Full variable domain (outside the CDR3, taken from reference TRBV9 and TRBJ2-1): DSGVTQTPKHLITATGQRVTLRCSPRSGDLSVYWYQQSLDQGLQFLIQYYNGEERAKGNILERFSAQQFPDLHSELNLSSLELGDSALYFCASSVGAGGDMDNEQFFGPGTRLTVL.

The chain employs TRBV23-1 and TRBJ2-1; D gene uncertain. TRBV23-1 is recorded as an ORF, its role being uncertain. V lost 2 bases and J lost 6, with 8 bases in between. The length of the CDR3 is 13 residues. CDR3 region: CASSQNKFNEQFF. The CDR3 nucleotides are TGCGCCAGCAGTCAAAACAAGTTCAATGAGCAGTTCTTC.

This clonotype was seen many times. V usage is TRBV9 and J usage is TRBJ2-1, with a possible D match to TRBD1 (6 bases). Trimming took 6 bases from V and 5 from J, leaving 18 bases between them. CDR1 and CDR2 (germline): SGDLS, YYNGEE. CDR3 size: 15 residues. DNA of the CDR3: TGTGCCAGCACCCTAGGGGGTGGGAAACACAATGAGCAGTTCTTC. It yields the protein CASTLGGGKHNEQFF.

This clonotype was seen ten or more times. The rearrangement links TRBV9 to TRBJ2-7; tentatively, D is TRBD2 (6 bases). Germline lookup yields CDR1 SGDLS and CDR2 YYNGEE. This CDR3 spans 15 amino acids. V lost 0 bases to trimming and J lost 0 bases, with 10 bases between them. The DNA for the CDR3 is TGTGCCAGCAGCGTAGGGGGGGACTTCTCCTACGAGCAGTACTTC. Amino acid sequence: CASSVGGDFSYEQYF.